One sample yielded the 26 T cell receptor beta chains listed below, sequenced in a study of blood T cell repertoires in COVID-19. Sequenced by immunoSEQ multiplex PCR; TCRdb stores in-frame clones only, minus some. The data hold around 40,000 clones, with 79% observed a single time. Sequenced sample: peripheral blood. These receptor sequences come from a man aged 70 or older with acute or convalescent COVID-19.

J is TRBJ2-4 and V is TRBV21-1; the table's D call TRBD1 went unverified against the DNA. TRBV21-1 is reported as a pseudogene. The CDR3 runs 16 residues. The CDR3, as DNA: TGTGCCAGCAGCAAGGGGGACAGGGGTCGTGGAAACATTCAGTACTTC. Its protein is CASSKGDRGRGNIQYF.

The V call is TRBV5-4, the J call TRBJ2-7; TRBD1 matches at 7 bases. Germline trimming cut 3 bases from V and 3 bases from J; bases unmatched to any gene: 6. CDR3 length: 14 amino acids. Germline assignment: CDR1 SGHNT and CDR2 YYREEE (reference sequence). The chain's CDR3 is CASSWTGNLYEQYF. Here the CDR3 DNA reads TGTGCCAGCAGCTGGACAGGTAATCTCTACGAGCAGTACTTC.

The chain carries TRBV18 and TRBJ1-5; D is unclear. The V gene lost 10 bases and the J gene lost 9 bases, with 13 bases spanning the gap. This CDR3 region has 11 residues. The germline V gene has CDR1 KGHSH and CDR2 LQKENI. CDR3 DNA: TGTGCCACCGCCGCAGAGGGGCCCCAGCATTTT. It codes for CATAAEGPQHF. Filled out from reference TRBV18 and TRBJ1-5, the complete variable domain reads NAGVMQNPRHLVRRRGQEARLRCSPMKGHSHVYWYRQLPEEGLKFMVYLQKENIIDESGMPKERFSAEFPKEGPSILRIQQVVRGDSAAYFCATAAEGPQHFGDGTRLSIL.

This clone was observed a handful of times. The chain joins TRBV7-9 to TRBJ2-2, with TRBD1 identical over 12 bases. Per germline, CDR1 SEHNR and CDR2 FQNEAQ (reference sequence). The CDR3 is made up of 16 amino acids. Germline trimming cut 5 bases from V and 5 bases from J; bases unmatched to any gene: 6. The CDR3 DNA reads TGTGCCAGCAGCATAGGGACAGGGGGCGATACCGGGGAGCTGTTTTTT. This translates into CASSIGTGGDTGELFF. Full variable domain (missing parts from reference TRBV7-9 and TRBJ2-2): DTGVSQNPRHKITKRGQNVTFRCDPISEHNRLYWYRQTLGQGPEFLTYFQNEAQLEKSRLLSDRFSAERPKGSFSTLEIQRTEQGDSAMYLCASSIGTGGDTGELFFGEGSRLTVL.

The chain is built from TRBV28 and TRBJ1-2; 8 nucleotides agree with TRBD1. V was pared by 6 bases and J by 7 bases, with 13 bases of the junction left unmatched. This CDR3 comprises 15 residues. CDR1 MDHEN and CDR2 SYDVKM come from the germline V gene. CDR3: CASSRLGADRAGYTF. The DNA of the CDR3 is TGTGCCAGCAGCCGATTAGGGGCGGACAGGGCTGGCTACACCTTC.

V gene TRBV28 combines with J gene TRBJ1-2, with TRBD1 matching 9 bases. The germline CDR1 and CDR2 sequences are MDHEN and SYDVKM. The CDR3 extends over 12 amino acids. V trimming: 6 bases; J trimming: 8 bases; junction bases outside the gene matches: 4. In DNA form, the CDR3 reads TGTGCCAGCAGGGGACAGGGCGGCGGCTACACCTTC. Amino acid sequence: CASRGQGGGYTF.

The rearrangement uses TRBV5-1 and TRBJ2-7; TRBD1 might be the D (6 bases). Germline V gives CDR1 SGHRS, CDR2 YFSETQ. CDR3 length: 14 amino acids. With 0 bases removed from V and 6 bases from J, the gap between germline ends came to 13 bases. The CDR3 region has the DNA TGCGCCAGCAGCTTGGGCAGGGGTAGCGCCGAGCAGTACTTC. Protein: CASSLGRGSAEQYF.

The chain couples TRBV19 to TRBJ1-3; D not resolved. With 2 bases removed from V and 9 bases from J, the gap between germline ends came to 8 bases. This CDR3 has 12 residues. In germline, CDR1 is LNHDA, CDR2 SQIVND (reference sequence). As DNA, the CDR3 is TGTGCCAGTAGTATAAGTGGGAGCACCATATATTTT. It is translated as CASSISGSTIYF.

V gene TRBV9 combines with J gene TRBJ2-1; unclear D gene. Trimming stripped 5 bases from V and 7 bases from J, with 10 bases between. This CDR3 region has 12 residues. Germline V CDR1 and CDR2: SGDLS, YYNGEE. The CDR3 DNA reads TGTGCCAGCAGGGAAGCCGGGAATGAGCAGTTCTTC. Protein sequence: CASREAGNEQFF.

As DNA, the CDR3 is TGTGCCAGCAGCCTAGCGGGAGGGAACACCGGGGAGCTGTTTTTT. Protein: CASSLAGGNTGELFF. The V gene is TRBV5-4, the J gene TRBJ2-2, with TRBD2 matching over 11 bases. The length of the CDR3 is 15 residues. Looked up from germline, CDR1 is SGHNT and CDR2 is YYREEE (reference sequence). V shed 4 bases and J 1 base; nucleotides not matched to a gene: 0.

This clone was detected a few times. The genes are TRBV9 and TRBJ1-6; no reliable D call. V shed 2 bases and J shed 9 bases, with 12 bases lying between them. The CDR3 is 14 residues long. CDR1 SGDLS and CDR2 YYNGEE come from the germline V gene. The DNA of the CDR3 is TGTGCCAGCAGCGTCATGTGGGCCTCTTCACCCCTCCACTTT. Protein sequence: CASSVMWASSPLHF.

The CDR3 loop reads CAIRDTGVYEQYF. CDR3 nucleotides: TGTGCCATCAGAGATACAGGGGTCTACGAGCAGTACTTC. V and J are TRBV10-3 and TRBJ2-7, with 7 nucleotides matching TRBD1. V was pared by 6 bases and J by 3 bases, with 5 bases of the junction left unmatched. This CDR3 is 13 amino acids long. Germline CDR1 reads ENHRY; CDR2 reads SYGVKD.

V is TRBV7-2 and J is TRBJ1-6; TRBD1 aligns across 7 bases. The CDR3 is 15 amino acids. V lost 5 bases, J lost 11 bases, and 12 bases stayed unmatched. CDR1 is SGHTA and CDR2 is FQGNSA in the germline V gene. In DNA form, the CDR3 reads TGTGCCAGCAGCCGCACCGACAGGGATGGTACACCCCTCCACTTT. It specifies CASSRTDRDGTPLHF.

In this sample, this clone turned up a few times. The chain joins TRBV5-1 to TRBJ1-3; D not resolved. CDR3 size: 15 residues. Germline CDR1 reads SGHRS; CDR2 reads YFSETQ. Trimming cost V 0 bases and J 0 bases, with 7 bases left between them. CDR3 in DNA: TGCGCCAGCAGCTTGGATGGAGCCTCTGGAAACACCATATATTTT. Protein: CASSLDGASGNTIYF.

The V and J genes are TRBV27 and TRBJ2-1, with 11 bases that match TRBD2. After removal of 8 bases from V and 9 bases from J, the junction contained 6 bases not matched to a gene. Germline loops: CDR1 MNHEY, CDR2 SMNVEV (reference sequence). The CDR3 is 13 amino acids. The CDR3 reads CASFVAGGREQFF. The CDR3 coding sequence is TGTGCCAGCTTTGTAGCGGGAGGGCGTGAGCAGTTCTTC.

This clone was recorded once. The chain joins TRBV6-6 to TRBJ1-5; the D gene is possibly TRBD1 (6 bases). The germline gives CDR1 MNHNY, CDR2 SVGAGI (reference sequence). This CDR3 is built from 14 residues. The V gene lost 6 bases and the J gene lost 7 bases, with 16 bases spanning the gap. CDR3 sequence: CASRLTTGWQPQHF. CDR3 sequence (DNA): TGTGCCAGCAGACTTACTACAGGGTGGCAGCCCCAGCATTTT.

The V and J genes are TRBV29-1 and TRBJ2-1; the D gene is possibly TRBD1 (7 bases). Germline V gene lookup returns CDR1 SQVTM and CDR2 ANQGSEA. The CDR3 covers 15 residues. Trimming took off 4 bases at V and 0 bases at J, with 13 bases between the two ends. CDR3 bases: TGCAGCGTTGGCGGGACAGATCTCTCCTACAATGAGCAGTTCTTC. This encodes CSVGGTDLSYNEQFF.

This clone has only a few counts. This chain joins TRBV25-1 and TRBJ1-4; D gene ambiguous. The germline V gene encodes CDR1 MGHDK and CDR2 SYGVNS. This CDR3 comprises 12 residues. V lost 6 bases, J lost 7 bases, and 9 bases lay in between. CDR3 region: CASSPPGEKLFF. The CDR3, as DNA: TGTGCCAGCAGCCCCCCGGGTGAAAAACTGTTTTTT.

In the case of this clone: At one boundary the junction diverges from the germline segment, which might be a read error. V is TRBV7-3 and J is TRBJ2-7; D perhaps matches TRBD2 (5 bases). Germline CDR1 reads SGHTA; CDR2 reads FQGTGA. The CDR3 is made up of 13 amino acids. The chain's CDR3 is CASSLTRDYEQYF. DNA of the CDR3: TGTGCCAGCAGCCTAACCCGGGACTACGAGCAGTACTTC.

The chain uses TRBV19 and TRBJ1-2, with a tentative D call TRBD1 (5 bases). Trimming stripped 3 bases from V and 4 bases from J, with 15 bases between. Germline CDR1 reads LNHDA; CDR2 reads SQIVND (reference sequence). This CDR3 has 15 amino acids. Here the CDR3 DNA reads TGTGCCAGTAGTATCGGCCCGGGAGGGGCCTATGGCTACACCTTC. Translation: CASSIGPGGAYGYTF.

This clone was seen more than once but under ten times. The genes are TRBV28 and TRBJ2-1, with 10 bases aligning to TRBD2. The CDR3 sequence is 19 residues long. Germline V CDR1 and CDR2: MDHEN, SYDVKM. After removal of 5 bases from V and 2 bases from J, the junction contained 15 bases not matched to a gene. The CDR3 region has the DNA TGTGCCAGCAGTCCCCAAGCGAGCGGGAGGGCCGGCGCCTACAATGAGCAGTTCTTC. As protein: CASSPQASGRAGAYNEQFF.

Only a few counts were recorded for this clone. V usage is TRBV28 and J usage is TRBJ2-1; maybe TRBD2 (6 bases). The V end lost 7 bases, the J end lost 7 bases, and 20 bases lay between the germline ends. Looked up from germline, CDR1 is MDHEN and CDR2 is SYDVKM. The CDR3 spans 15 residues. CDR3 region: CASNFSGGRRNEQFF. CDR3 nucleotides: TGTGCCAGCAATTTTAGCGGCGGGCGTCGGAATGAGCAGTTCTTC. The entire variable domain, with the rest obtained from reference TRBV28 and TRBJ2-1, is as follows: DVKVTQSSRYLVKRTGEKVFLECVQDMDHENMFWYRQDPGLGLRLIYFSYDVKMKEKGDIPEGYSVSREKKERFSLILESASTNQTSMYLCASNFSGGRRNEQFFGPGTRLTVL.

J is TRBJ2-1 and V is TRBV12-1; TRBD1 was called by the table and not checked on the DNA. TRBV12-1 is a recognized pseudogene. There are 13 residues in the CDR3. The CDR3 nucleotides read TGTGCCAGCAGTTGTTCCAGGGCCAATGAGCAGTTCTTC. Translating it yields CASSCSRANEQFF.

This clone came up a few times. The chain carries TRBV28 and TRBJ2-2, with 11 bases identical to TRBD2. The CDR3 covers 19 residues. V shed 3 bases, J shed 1 base, and the junction held 10 bases outside the gene matches. Per the germline V gene, CDR1 is MDHEN and CDR2 is SYDVKM. The CDR3 loop reads CASSLVLLAGGGNTGELFF. In DNA form, the CDR3 reads TGTGCCAGCAGTTTGGTCCTTCTAGCGGGAGGTGGGAACACCGGGGAGCTGTTTTTT.

The chain combines TRBV18 with TRBJ1-2; 8 bases map to TRBD1. Trimming at V came to 6 bases and at J to 0 bases, leaving 3 bases not matched to a gene. Germline CDR1 reads KGHSH; CDR2 reads LQKENI. The CDR3 runs to 14 residues. CDR3 sequence (DNA): TGTGCCAGCTCTCTGGACAGGGCTAACTATGGCTACACCTTC. The encoded protein is CASSLDRANYGYTF.

The gene calls are TRBV2 and TRBJ2-3; 9 positions match TRBD2. Losses at the gene ends were 5 bases for V and 4 bases for J; bases not matched to a gene: 7. CDR3 length: 15 residues. Germline V CDR1 and CDR2: SNHLY, FYNNEI. CDR3 loop: CASSSSGRNADTQYF. CDR3 in DNA: TGTGCCAGCAGTAGCAGCGGGAGGAATGCAGATACGCAGTATTTT.